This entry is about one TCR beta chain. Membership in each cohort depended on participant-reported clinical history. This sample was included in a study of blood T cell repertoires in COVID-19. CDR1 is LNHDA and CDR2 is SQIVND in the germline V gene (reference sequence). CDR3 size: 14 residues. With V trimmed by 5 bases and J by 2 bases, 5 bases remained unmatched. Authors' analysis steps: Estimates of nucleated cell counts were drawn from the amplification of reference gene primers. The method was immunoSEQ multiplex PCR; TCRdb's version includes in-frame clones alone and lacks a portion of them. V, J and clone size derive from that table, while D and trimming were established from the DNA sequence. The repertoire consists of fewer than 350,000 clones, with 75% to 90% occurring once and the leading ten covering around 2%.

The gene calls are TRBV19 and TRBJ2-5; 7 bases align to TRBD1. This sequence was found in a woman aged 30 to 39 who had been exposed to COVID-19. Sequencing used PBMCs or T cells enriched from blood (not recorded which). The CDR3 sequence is CASSARQGQETQYF. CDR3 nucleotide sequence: TGTGCCAGTAGTGCCAGACAGGGTCAAGAGACCCAGTACTTC.